The present TCR beta chain was sequenced within a study of blood T cell repertoires in COVID-19. Data came from immunoSEQ multiplex PCR; TCRdb stores just in-frame clones and leaves some out. The sample carries about 120,000 clones, approximately 90% recorded once. The germline V gene has CDR1 MNHEY and CDR2 SVGAGI. This CDR3 contains 14 residues. V lost 5 bases, J lost 4 bases, and 5 bases stayed unmatched. Sequences were obtained from peripheral blood. This clonotype was sampled from a man between 65 and 80 years old with active or convalescent COVID-19. This rearrangement joins TRBV6-5 to TRBJ2-3; 8 nucleotides align to TRBD1. Here the CDR3 DNA reads TGTGCCAGCAGTAAACAGGGGGACGCAGATACGCAGTATTTT. Its translation: CASSKQGDADTQYF.